The rows below give T cell receptor beta chains drawn from one sample of a study of blood T cell repertoires in COVID-19. Assay: immunoSEQ multiplex PCR; the TCRdb copy retains only in-frame clones and omits some. The sample contains approximately 280,000 clones, 85% to 90% of which appear only once. The material sequenced was PBMCs or T cells enriched from blood (not recorded which). Receptors originate from a woman younger than 35 with acute COVID-19. CDR3s include the opening cysteine and the closing phenylalanine or tryptophan. The D gene is left open where the match is weak. Rows may omit the clone size; those that give it use once, few, many or a size class.

v_gene	abundance	d_gene	j_gene	CDR3aa
TRBV5-4	.	TRBD1	TRBJ2-1	CASSFPTGPRNEQFF
TRBV19	.	.	TRBJ2-4	CASTQGGGVPAKNIQYF
TRBV27	.	.	TRBJ1-2	CASSLTGLYGYTF
TRBV5-1	.	TRBD2	TRBJ2-7	CASSGRAPENEQYF
TRBV27	.	TRBD1	TRBJ2-6	CASSLKSTGTGLSGANVLTF
TRBV28	.	TRBD2	TRBJ2-7	CASSSFAAGGGYEQYF
TRBV5-1	.	.	TRBJ1-6	CASSFSSYNSPLHF
TRBV4-1	.	TRBD1	TRBJ2-7	CASSLRTKDRDRGYEQYF
TRBV29-1	.	.	TRBJ1-1	CSVEGTAGRATEAFF
TRBV6-6	.	.	TRBJ1-4	CASSSSVDEKLFF
TRBV18	.	.	TRBJ1-2	CASSIGVDSANYGYTF
TRBV4-2	.	.	TRBJ1-5	CASSQEGGRNNQPQHF
TRBV12-5	many	TRBD2	TRBJ2-7	CASGLGLAGTPYEQYF
TRBV7-2	.	.	TRBJ2-1	CASSQGLSSLNEQFF
TRBV30	.	.	TRBJ1-4	CAWSGVSEKLFF
TRBV9	.	.	TRBJ2-7	CASSPRGTTGYEQYF
TRBV7-6	.	TRBD2	TRBJ2-3	CASSNLAGSTDTQYF
TRBV27	.	.	TRBJ1-2	CASSLSSGSYGYTF
TRBV2	.	.	TRBJ1-1	CASSHAGQNEAFF
TRBV28	.	TRBD2	TRBJ2-1	CASKRLAGASYNEQFF
TRBV2	.	TRBD1	TRBJ1-3	CASKTGGGNTIYF
TRBV5-5	.	TRBD1	TRBJ2-1	CASSTGTGQHNEQFF
TRBV24-1	.	.	TRBJ2-2	CATSAVGQGELFF
TRBV5-4	few	.	TRBJ2-6	CASSLGWGSASGANVLTF
TRBV19	once	.	TRBJ2-7	CASKGNSYEQYF
TRBV14	.	TRBD2	TRBJ2-1	CASSQESLAATHNEQFF